This T cell receptor beta chain emerged from a study of blood T cells in healthy people across ages. Points from the study as a whole: The study could not conclusively compare naive and antigen-experienced cells, given its unsorted PBMCs.

V lost 2 bases to trimming and J lost 2 bases, with 9 bases between them. Per germline, CDR1 SGHTA and CDR2 FQGNSA. This CDR3 has 14 amino acids. As regards this clonotype: What it binds is not known.

Together with a sample-barcoded 5' primer, a J-beta primer mix was included in a second PCR lasting 7 to 11 cycles. Using its own MiXCR run on the 5' RACE reads, TCRdb lists one record per CDR3 protein. The sample has 980,000 or so distinct CDR3 sequences; roughly 48% are singletons. The sequence was obtained from a man aged 30 to 45 in good health. V and J are TRBV7-2 and TRBJ2-5; D possibly corresponds to TRBD2 (6 bases). Sequencing was done on a sample of blood. CDR3 loop: CASSLRRDQETQYF. The CDR3 DNA reads TGTGCCAGCAGCTTAAGGAGGGATCAAGAGACCCAGTACTTC. The complete variable domain, with remaining parts taken from reference TRBV7-2 and TRBJ2-5, reads GAGVSQSPSNKVTEKGKDVELRCDPISGHTALYWYRQSLGQGLEFLIYFQGNSAPDKSGLPSDRFSAERTGGSVSTLTIQRTQQEDSAVYLCASSLRRDQETQYFGPGTRLLVL.